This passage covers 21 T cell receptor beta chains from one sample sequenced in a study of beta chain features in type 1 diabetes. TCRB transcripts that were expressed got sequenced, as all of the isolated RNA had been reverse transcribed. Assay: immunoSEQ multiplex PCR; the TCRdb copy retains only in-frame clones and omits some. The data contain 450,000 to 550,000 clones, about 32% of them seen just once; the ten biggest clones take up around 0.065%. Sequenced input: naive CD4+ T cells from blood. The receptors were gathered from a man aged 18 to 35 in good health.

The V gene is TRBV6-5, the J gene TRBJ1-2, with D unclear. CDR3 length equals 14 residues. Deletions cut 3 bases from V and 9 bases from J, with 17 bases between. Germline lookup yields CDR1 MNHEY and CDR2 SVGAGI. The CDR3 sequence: CASSYRAVAPRYTF. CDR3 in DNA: TGTGCCAGCAGTTATCGGGCTGTGGCACCCCGCTACACCTTC.

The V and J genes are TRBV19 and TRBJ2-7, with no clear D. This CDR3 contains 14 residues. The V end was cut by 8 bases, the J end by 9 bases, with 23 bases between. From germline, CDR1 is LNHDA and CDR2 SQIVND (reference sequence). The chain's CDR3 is CASSPLHSPPLQYF. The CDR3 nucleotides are TGTGCCAGTTCCCCTTTACACTCGCCGCCACTGCAGTACTTC. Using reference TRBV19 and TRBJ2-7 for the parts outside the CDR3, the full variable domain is DGGITQSPKYLFRKEGQNVTLSCEQNLNHDAMYWYRQDPGQGLRLIYYSQIVNDFQKGDIAEGYSVSREKKESFPLTVTSAQKNPTAFYLCASSPLHSPPLQYFGPGTRLTVT.

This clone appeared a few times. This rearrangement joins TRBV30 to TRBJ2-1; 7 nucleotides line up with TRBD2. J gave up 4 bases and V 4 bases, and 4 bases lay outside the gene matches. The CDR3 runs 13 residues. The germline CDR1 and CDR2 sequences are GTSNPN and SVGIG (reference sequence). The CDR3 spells CAWTPGGYNEQFF. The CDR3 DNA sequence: TGTGCCTGGACCCCGGGGGGTTACAATGAGCAGTTCTTC. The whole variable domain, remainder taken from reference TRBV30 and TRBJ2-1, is SQTIHQWPATLVQPVGSPLSLECTVEGTSNPNLYWYRQAAGRGLQLLFYSVGIGQISSEVPQNLSASRPQDRQFILSSKKLLLSDSGFYLCAWTPGGYNEQFFGPGTRLTVL.

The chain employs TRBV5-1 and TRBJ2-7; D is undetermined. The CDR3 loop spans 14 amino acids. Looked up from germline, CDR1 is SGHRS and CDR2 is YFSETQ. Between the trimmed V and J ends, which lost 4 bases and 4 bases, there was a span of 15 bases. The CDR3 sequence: CASSPLNTLYEQYF. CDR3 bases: TGCGCCAGCAGCCCTTTAAACACGCTGTACGAGCAGTACTTC.

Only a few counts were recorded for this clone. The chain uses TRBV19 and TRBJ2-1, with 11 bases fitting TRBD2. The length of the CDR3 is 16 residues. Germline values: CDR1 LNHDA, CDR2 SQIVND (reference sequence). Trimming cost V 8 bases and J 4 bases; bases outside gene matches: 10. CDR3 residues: CASRPLLAGEYNEQFF. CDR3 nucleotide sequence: TGTGCCAGTCGCCCACTACTAGCGGGAGAGTACAATGAGCAGTTCTTC.

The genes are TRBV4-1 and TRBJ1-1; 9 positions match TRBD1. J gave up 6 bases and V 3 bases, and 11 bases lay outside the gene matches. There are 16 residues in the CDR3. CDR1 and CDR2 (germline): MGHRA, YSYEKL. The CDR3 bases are TGCGCCAGCAGCCAGGGACAGGGAAGGGGAACCGCTGAAGCTTTCTTT. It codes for CASSQGQGRGTAEAFF.

The CDR3 here is CATEEETTDTQYF. The CDR3 DNA follows: TGTGCCACCGAAGAGGAAACCACAGATACGCAGTATTTT. The chain combines TRBV15 with TRBJ2-3; D is uncertain. Germline V CDR1 and CDR2: LNHNV, YYDKDF (reference sequence). Deletions cut 8 bases from V and 2 bases from J, with 11 bases between. The CDR3 is 13 residues long.

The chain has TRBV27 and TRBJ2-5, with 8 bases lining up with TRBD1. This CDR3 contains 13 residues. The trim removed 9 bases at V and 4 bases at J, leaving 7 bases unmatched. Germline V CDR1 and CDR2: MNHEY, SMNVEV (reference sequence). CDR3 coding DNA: TGTGCCAGGAGGACAGGGAAGGGAGAGACCCAGTACTTC. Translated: CARRTGKGETQYF.

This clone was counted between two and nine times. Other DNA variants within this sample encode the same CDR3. This chain's CDR3 is CATSRDSYNEQFF. CDR3 bases: TGTGCCACCAGCAGGGACAGTTACAATGAGCAGTTCTTC. This chain joins TRBV15 and TRBJ2-1, with D possibly matching TRBD1 (6 bases). V shed 3 bases and J shed 4 bases, with 7 bases lying between them. Germline CDR1 reads LNHNV; CDR2 reads YYDKDF (reference sequence). The CDR3 loop spans 13 amino acids.

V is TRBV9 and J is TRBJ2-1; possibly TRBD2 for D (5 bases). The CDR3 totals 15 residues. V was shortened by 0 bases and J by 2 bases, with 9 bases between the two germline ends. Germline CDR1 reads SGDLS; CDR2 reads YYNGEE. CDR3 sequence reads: CASSVAAETYNEQFF. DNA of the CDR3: TGTGCCAGCAGCGTAGCAGCGGAGACCTACAATGAGCAGTTCTTC.

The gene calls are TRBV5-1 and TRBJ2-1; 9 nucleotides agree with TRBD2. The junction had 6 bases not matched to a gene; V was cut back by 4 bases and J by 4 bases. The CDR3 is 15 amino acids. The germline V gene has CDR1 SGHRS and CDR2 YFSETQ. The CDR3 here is CASSRFSGSYNEQFF. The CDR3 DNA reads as TGCGCCAGCAGCAGATTTAGCGGGAGTTACAATGAGCAGTTCTTC. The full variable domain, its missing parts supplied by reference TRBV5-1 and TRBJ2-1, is KAGVTQTPRYLIKTRGQQVTLSCSPISGHRSVSWYQQTPGQGLQFLFEYFSETQRNKGNFPGRFSGRQFSNSRSEMNVSTLELGDSALYLCASSRFSGSYNEQFFGPGTRLTVL.

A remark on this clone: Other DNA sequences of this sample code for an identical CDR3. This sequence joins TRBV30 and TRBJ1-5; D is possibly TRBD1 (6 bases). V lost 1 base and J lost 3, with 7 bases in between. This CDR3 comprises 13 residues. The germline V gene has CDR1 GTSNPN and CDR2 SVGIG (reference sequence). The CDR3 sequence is CAWSDRVNQPQHF. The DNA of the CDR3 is TGTGCCTGGAGTGACAGGGTCAATCAGCCCCAGCATTTT.

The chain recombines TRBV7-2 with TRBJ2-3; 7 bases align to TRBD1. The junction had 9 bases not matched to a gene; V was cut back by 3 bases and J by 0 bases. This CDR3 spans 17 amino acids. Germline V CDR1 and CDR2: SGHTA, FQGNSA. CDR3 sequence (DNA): TGTGCCAGCAGCTTCCGGGACAGAGTGTCTAGCACAGATACGCAGTATTTT. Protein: CASSFRDRVSSTDTQYF. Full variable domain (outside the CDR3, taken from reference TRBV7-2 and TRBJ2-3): GAGVSQSPSNKVTEKGKDVELRCDPISGHTALYWYRQSLGQGLEFLIYFQGNSAPDKSGLPSDRFSAERTGGSVSTLTIQRTQQEDSAVYLCASSFRDRVSSTDTQYFGPGTRLTVL.

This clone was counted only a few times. CDR3 nucleotide sequence: TGTGCCAGCAGTACTAACGGGCGGCGGCCCCAGCATTTT. As protein: CASSTNGRRPQHF. The chain combines TRBV2 with TRBJ1-5, with D unresolved. Germline CDR1 reads SNHLY; CDR2 reads FYNNEI. The V end was cut by 5 bases, the J end by 9 bases, with 14 bases between. This CDR3 has 13 residues.

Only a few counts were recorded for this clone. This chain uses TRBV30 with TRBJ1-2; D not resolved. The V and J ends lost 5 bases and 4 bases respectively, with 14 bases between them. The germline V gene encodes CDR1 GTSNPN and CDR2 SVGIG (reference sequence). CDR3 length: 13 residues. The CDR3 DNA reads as TGTGCCTGGGACCGAATGGTAGGCTATGGCTACACCTTC. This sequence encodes CAWDRMVGYGYTF.

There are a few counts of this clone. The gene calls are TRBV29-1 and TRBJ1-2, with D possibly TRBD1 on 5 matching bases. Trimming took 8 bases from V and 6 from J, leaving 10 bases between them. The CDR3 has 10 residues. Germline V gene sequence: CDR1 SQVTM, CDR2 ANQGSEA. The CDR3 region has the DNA TGCAGCTCCGAAGGGGATGGCTACACCTTC. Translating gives CSSEGDGYTF. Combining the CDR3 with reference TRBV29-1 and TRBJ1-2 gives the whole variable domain SAVISQKPSRDICQRGTSLTIQCQVDSQVTMMFWYRQQPGQSLTLIATANQGSEATYESGFVIDKFPISRPNLTFSTLTVSNMSPEDSSIYLCSSEGDGYTFGSGTRLTVV.

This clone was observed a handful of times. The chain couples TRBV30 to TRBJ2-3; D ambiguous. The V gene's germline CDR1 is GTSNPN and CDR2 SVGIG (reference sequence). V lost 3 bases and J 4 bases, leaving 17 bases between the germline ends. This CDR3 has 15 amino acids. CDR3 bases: TGTGCCTGGAGCGTTTCCTGGGAAGTAGCAGATACGCAGTATTTT. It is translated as CAWSVSWEVADTQYF.

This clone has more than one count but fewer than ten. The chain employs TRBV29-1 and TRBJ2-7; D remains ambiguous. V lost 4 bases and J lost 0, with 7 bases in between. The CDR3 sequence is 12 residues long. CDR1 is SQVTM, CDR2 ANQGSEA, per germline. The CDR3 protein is CSVAGRSYEQYF. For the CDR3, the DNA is TGCAGCGTTGCTGGCCGCTCCTACGAGCAGTACTTC.

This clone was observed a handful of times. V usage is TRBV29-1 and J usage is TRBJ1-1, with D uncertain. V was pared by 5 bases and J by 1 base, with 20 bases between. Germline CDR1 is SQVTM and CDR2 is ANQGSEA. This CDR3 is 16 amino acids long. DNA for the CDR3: TGCAGCGTTCCCTCGGTGGAGAAGCGACAGAACACTGAAGCTTTCTTT. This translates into CSVPSVEKRQNTEAFF.

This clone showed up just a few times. The CDR3 coding sequence is TGTGCCAGCAGCGGTAGCGGCTACGAGCAGTACTTC. It translates to CASSGSGYEQYF. J is TRBJ2-7 and V is TRBV11-2; perhaps TRBD2 as D (6 bases). Germline CDR1 and CDR2: SGHAT and FQNNGV. This CDR3 region has 12 residues. V lost 5 bases to trimming and J lost 3 bases, with 8 bases between them. Filled out from reference TRBV11-2 and TRBJ2-7, the complete variable domain reads EAGVAQSPRYKIIEKRQSVAFWCNPISGHATLYWYQQILGQGPKLLIQFQNNGVVDDSQLPKDRFSAERLKGVDSTLKIQPAKLEDSAVYLCASSGSGYEQYFGPGTRLTVT.

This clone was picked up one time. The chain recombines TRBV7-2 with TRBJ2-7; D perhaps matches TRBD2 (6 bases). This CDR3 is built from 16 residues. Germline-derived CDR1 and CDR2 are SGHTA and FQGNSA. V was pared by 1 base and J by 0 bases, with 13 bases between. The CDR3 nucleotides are TGTGCCAGCAGCTTAGAGGGTGGACTAACCTCCTACGAGCAGTACTTC. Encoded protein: CASSLEGGLTSYEQYF.